The 21 T cell receptor beta chains reported below all come from one sample, sequenced in a study of early T cells in non-severe SARS-CoV-2 infection. A single record per CDR3 protein comes from TCRdb applying MiXCR to the 5' RACE reads. The sample records 35,000 to 45,000 distinct CDR3 sequences, more than 10% being singletons. The sequencing input was whole blood. The source is an adult who was a healthcare worker with PCR-confirmed SARS-CoV-2 infection or an uninfected control (not recorded which).

This clonotype was picked up many times. The rearrangement links TRBV7-2 to TRBJ1-3, with TRBD1 matching 8 bases. The length of the CDR3 is 15 residues. With 3 bases clipped from V and 2 bases from J, the junction kept 3 bases outside the gene matches. Per germline, CDR1 SGHTA and CDR2 FQGNSA. The CDR3 sequence is CASSLDRAAGNTIYF. The CDR3 DNA reads as TGTGCCAGCAGCTTGGACAGGGCCGCTGGAAACACCATATATTTT.

This clonotype turned up a few times. J is TRBJ1-2 and V is TRBV7-2, with D uncertain. The CDR3 is 13 residues long. Trimming removed 4 bases from V and 6 bases from J, with 12 bases in between. Germline V CDR1 and CDR2: SGHTA, FQGNSA. CDR3 sequence (DNA): TGTGCCAGCAGCTCTCGGTTTGCGGATGGCTACACCTTC. It is translated as CASSSRFADGYTF.

There are many counts of this clonotype. This chain links TRBV6-5 with TRBJ2-7; 12 nucleotides line up with TRBD2. CDR1 is MNHEY and CDR2 is SVGAGI in the germline V gene. After removal of 9 bases from V and 1 base from J, the junction contained 16 bases not matched to a gene. CDR3 length equals 18 residues. The CDR3 DNA reads as TGTGCCAGATCACACCTCCCCCCTAGCGGGAGGGGATCCTACGAGCAGTACTTC. This encodes CARSHLPPSGRGSYEQYF.

The rearrangement links TRBV11-2 to TRBJ2-5; possibly TRBD1 or TRBD2 for D (7 bases each). The CDR3 is 14 residues long. Germline-derived CDR1 and CDR2 are SGHAT and FQNNGV. Trimming pared 5 bases from V and 4 bases from J, leaving 14 bases between. CDR3 nucleotide sequence: TGTGCCAGCAGCCCAGGGGGGGGAAGAGAGACCCAGTACTTC. Amino acid sequence: CASSPGGGRETQYF.

The chain employs TRBV3-1 and TRBJ2-5, with 7 positions matching TRBD2. V was pared by 0 bases and J by 4 bases, with 2 bases of the junction left unmatched. Germline V lookup: CDR1 LGHDT, CDR2 YNNKEL (reference sequence). The CDR3 consists of 14 residues. CDR3 protein: CASSQEGGRETQYF. CDR3 nucleotides: TGTGCCAGCAGCCAAGAGGGAGGGCGAGAGACCCAGTACTTC.

CDR3 sequence: CASSLIGGGGNQPQHF. DNA for the CDR3: TGTGCCAGCAGTTTAATAGGGGGCGGAGGCAATCAGCCCCAGCATTTT. This rearrangement joins TRBV12-3 or TRBV12-4 to TRBJ1-5; 7 nucleotides line up with TRBD1. This CDR3 has 16 residues. V lost 2 bases and J lost 2; bases outside the gene matches: 6.

The table lists this clonotype with a few counts. The chain employs TRBV20-1 and TRBJ1-5; 8 bases agree with TRBD1. There are 12 residues in the CDR3. The germline V gene encodes CDR1 DFQATT and CDR2 SNEGSKA (reference sequence). Trimming at V came to 5 bases and at J to 8 bases, leaving 5 bases not matched to a gene. CDR3 nucleotide sequence: TGCAGTGCTTCCCAGGGGGCAAAGCCCCAGCATTTT. This translates into CSASQGAKPQHF.

The rearrangement links TRBV28 to TRBJ2-3; TRBD2 aligns across 7 bases. The CDR3 is 15 residues long. The germline CDR1 and CDR2 sequences are MDHEN and SYDVKM. The ends lost 8 bases at V and 3 bases at J; junction bases unmatched: 11. The CDR3 protein is CASGTGGSGTDTQYF. DNA of the CDR3: TGTGCCAGCGGAACGGGGGGAAGTGGGACAGATACGCAGTATTTT.

This clonotype has a handful of counts. V and J are TRBV29-1 and TRBJ2-1; TRBD1 is a possible D gene (5 bases). CDR3 length: 11 amino acids. V lost 4 bases to trimming and J lost 8 bases, with 9 bases between them. Germline V lookup: CDR1 SQVTM, CDR2 ANQGSEA. CDR3 nucleotide sequence: TGCAGCGTTGTAGGGGCCCATGAGCAGTTCTTC. It codes for CSVVGAHEQFF.

Here the CDR3 DNA reads TGTGCCAGCACATTGACTAGCGGGTCAGAGACCCAGTACTTC. It encodes CASTLTSGSETQYF. This sequence joins TRBV12-3 or TRBV12-4 and TRBJ2-5; TRBD2 agrees at 10 bases. The length of the CDR3 is 14 residues. V was pared by 7 bases and J by 4 bases, with 6 bases of the junction left unmatched.

This clonotype was counted at least ten times. The rearrangement uses TRBV14 and TRBJ2-2; D tentatively fits TRBD1 or TRBD2 (5 bases each). Germline lookup yields CDR1 SGHDN and CDR2 FVKESK. The CDR3 has 15 residues. The germline V and J ends were trimmed by 1 base and 4 bases, with 10 bases remaining between them. CDR3 coding DNA: TGTGCCAGCAGCCAAGGCCAGGGACGCACCGGGGAGCTGTTTTTT. Translation: CASSQGQGRTGELFF.

This clonotype was seen repeatedly, ten times or more. The genes are TRBV3-1 and TRBJ2-1; D gene unclear. Germline V lookup: CDR1 LGHDT, CDR2 YNNKEL (reference sequence). The CDR3 has 13 amino acids. V gave up 1 base and J gave up 7 bases, with 8 bases separating them. The CDR3 bases are TGTGCCAGCAGCCAAGTACTTGCTAATGAGCAGTTCTTC. Protein sequence: CASSQVLANEQFF.

This clonotype was picked up many times. The CDR3 coding sequence is TGTGCCATCGGACTAGCGGGAGGAACCGGGGAGCTGTTTTTT. It is translated as CAIGLAGGTGELFF. The chain links TRBV2 to TRBJ2-2; 14 nucleotides agree with TRBD2. The germline gives CDR1 SNHLY, CDR2 FYNNEI. The CDR3 is 14 amino acids. J was trimmed by 5 bases and V by 10 bases; bases with no gene match: 3.

The J gene is TRBJ1-3, the V gene TRBV12-3 or TRBV12-4; the D gene is possibly TRBD1 (5 bases). CDR3 length: 16 residues. The V gene lost 7 bases and the J gene lost 0 bases, with 16 bases spanning the gap. CDR3 DNA: TGTGCCAGCACCATGAGCAGGGCACCCTCTGGAAACACCATATATTTT. Translating it yields CASTMSRAPSGNTIYF.

This chain joins TRBV5-1 and TRBJ2-3; D is undetermined. The CDR3 totals 15 residues. CDR1 is SGHRS and CDR2 is YFSETQ in the germline V gene. V was cut by 0 bases and J by 4 bases, with 12 bases left in between. The CDR3 loop is CASSLALSMPDTQYF. The CDR3 DNA reads TGCGCCAGCAGCTTGGCCCTTTCGATGCCAGATACGCAGTATTTT.

This clonotype was seen at least ten times. The CDR3 coding sequence is TGTGCCAGCAGTTTAATATCGACAGCGAACACCGGGGAGCTGTTTTTT. Translation gives CASSLISTANTGELFF. The chain is built from TRBV28 and TRBJ2-2; the D gene is possibly TRBD1 (5 bases). The V end was cut by 2 bases, the J end by 0 bases, with 10 bases between. Germline loops: CDR1 MDHEN, CDR2 SYDVKM. The CDR3 is made up of 16 amino acids. Variable domain in full (rest from reference TRBV28 and TRBJ2-2): DVKVTQSSRYLVKRTGEKVFLECVQDMDHENMFWYRQDPGLGLRLIYFSYDVKMKEKGDIPEGYSVSREKKERFSLILESASTNQTSMYLCASSLISTANTGELFFGEGSRLTVL.

This clonotype was counted many times. This chain connects TRBV7-6 to TRBJ1-5, with D unresolved. This CDR3 comprises 13 residues. Trimming took 5 bases from V and 5 from J, leaving 10 bases between them. Germline loops: CDR1 SGHVS, CDR2 FNYEAQ. The DNA of the CDR3 is TGTGCCAGCAGCCCGACGACGGATCAGCCCCAGCATTTT. Protein: CASSPTTDQPQHF.

This clonotype was seen repeatedly, ten times or more. The V and J genes are TRBV6-5 and TRBJ2-1; D is possibly TRBD2 (6 bases). Germline V lookup: CDR1 MNHEY, CDR2 SVGAGI. V was trimmed by 4 bases and J by 0 bases, leaving 13 bases between them. The CDR3 extends over 16 amino acids. CDR3 sequence reads: CASSSPTRSSYNEQFF. Written as DNA, the CDR3 is TGTGCCAGCAGTTCGCCGACTAGGAGCTCCTACAATGAGCAGTTCTTC.

In its sample, this clonotype was seen many times. The rearrangement uses TRBV29-1 and TRBJ2-6; D is ambiguous. Germline CDR1 reads SQVTM; CDR2 reads ANQGSEA. The CDR3 is made up of 13 amino acids. V was cut by 7 bases and J by 2 bases, with 9 bases left in between. CDR3 sequence reads: CSAPSPGANVLTF. CDR3 DNA sequence: TGCAGCGCCCCTAGTCCTGGGGCCAACGTCCTGACTTTC.

The chain is built from TRBV28 and TRBJ2-4, with D tentatively TRBD2 (5 bases). V lost 0 bases and J lost 4, with 16 bases in between. Germline V gene lookup returns CDR1 MDHEN and CDR2 SYDVKM. CDR3 length: 17 residues. CDR3 residues: CASSLWDLPKGKNIQYF. CDR3 bases: TGTGCCAGCAGTTTATGGGACTTACCCAAGGGAAAAAACATTCAGTACTTC.

This clonotype occurred a few times. The rearrangement links TRBV19 to TRBJ1-4, with 10 bases identical to TRBD1. Per germline, CDR1 LNHDA and CDR2 SQIVND (reference sequence). The CDR3 totals 15 residues. Losses at the gene ends were 4 bases for V and 6 bases for J; bases not matched to a gene: 5. As DNA, the CDR3 is TGTGCCAGTAGTACCGGGACAGGGGTACATGAAAAACTGTTTTTT. Its translation: CASSTGTGVHEKLFF.